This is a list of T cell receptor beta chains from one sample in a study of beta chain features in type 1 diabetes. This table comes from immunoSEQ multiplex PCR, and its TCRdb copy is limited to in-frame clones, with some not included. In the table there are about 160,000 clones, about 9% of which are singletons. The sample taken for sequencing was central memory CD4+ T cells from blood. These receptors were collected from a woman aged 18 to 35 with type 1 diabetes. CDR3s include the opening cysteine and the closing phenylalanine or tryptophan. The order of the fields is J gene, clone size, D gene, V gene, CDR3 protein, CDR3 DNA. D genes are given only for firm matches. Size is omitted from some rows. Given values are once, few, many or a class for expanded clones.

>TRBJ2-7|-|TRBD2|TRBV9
CASSARPGLAVLEQYF
TGTGCCAGCAGCGCCAGACCGGGACTAGCGGTACTCGAGCAGTACTTC
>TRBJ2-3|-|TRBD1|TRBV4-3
CASSPGQAGTDTQYF
TGCGCCAGCAGCCCGGGACAGGCCGGCACAGATACGCAGTATTTT
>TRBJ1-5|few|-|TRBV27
CASSLLWGEPQHF
TGTGCCAGCAGTTTATTGTGGGGGGAGCCCCAGCATTTT
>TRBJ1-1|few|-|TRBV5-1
CASSPSRPGGYTEAFF
TGCGCCAGCAGCCCTTCCCGACCCGGCGGGTACACTGAAGCTTTCTTT
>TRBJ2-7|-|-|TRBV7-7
CASSPQAGNEQYF
TGTGCTAGCAGCCCCCAGGCAGGGAACGAGCAGTACTTC
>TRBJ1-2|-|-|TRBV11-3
CASSFGEGGYGYTF
TGTGCCAGCAGCTTCGGTGAAGGAGGCTATGGCTACACCTTC
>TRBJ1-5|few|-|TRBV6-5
CASSPWQGNQPQHF
TGTGCCAGCAGCCCCTGGCAGGGCAATCAGCCCCAGCATTTT
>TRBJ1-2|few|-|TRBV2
CASSVAAYGYTF
TGTGCCAGCAGTGTTGCGGCATATGGCTACACCTTC
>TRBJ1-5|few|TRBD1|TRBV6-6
CASSPGQGSNQPQHF
TGTGCCAGCAGTCCGGGACAGGGGAGCAATCAGCCCCAGCATTTT
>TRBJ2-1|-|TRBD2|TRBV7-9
CASSQDPTSNGRNEQFF
TGTGCCAGCAGCCAAGATCCGACTAGCAACGGTCGGAATGAGCAGTTCTTC
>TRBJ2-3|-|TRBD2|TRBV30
CAWSVGDSGSQYF
TGTGCCTGGAGTGTAGGGGATAGCGGGAGCCAGTATTTT
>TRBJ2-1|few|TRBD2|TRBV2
CASRAAGGSYNEQFF
TGTGCCAGCAGGGCAGCGGGGGGCTCCTACAATGAGCAGTTCTTC
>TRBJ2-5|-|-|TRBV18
CASSPRTRQETQYF
TGTGCCAGCTCACCACGGACACGACAAGAGACCCAGTACTTC
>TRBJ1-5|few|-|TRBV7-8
CASSSVGRYNQPQHF
TGTGCCAGCAGCTCAGTGGGCCGGTACAATCAGCCCCAGCATTTT
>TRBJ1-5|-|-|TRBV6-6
CASNTEYQPQHF
TGTGCCAGCAATACAGAATATCAGCCCCAGCATTTT
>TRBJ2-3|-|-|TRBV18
CASPPAGATDTQYF
TGTGCCAGCCCTCCAGCAGGGGCCACAGATACGCAGTATTTT
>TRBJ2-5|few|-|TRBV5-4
CASSATLGQETQYF
TGTGCCAGCAGCGCGACCCTAGGTCAAGAGACCCAGTACTTC
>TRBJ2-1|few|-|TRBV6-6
CASTLGLGGSYNEQFF
TGTGCCAGCACCCTAGGGTTGGGAGGCTCCTACAATGAGCAGTTCTTC
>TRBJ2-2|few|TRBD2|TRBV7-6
CASSSSLAGEGELFF
TGTGCCAGCAGCTCGTCCTTAGCGGGAGAAGGGGAGCTGTTTTTT
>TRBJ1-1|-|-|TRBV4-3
CASSHKSGVEAFF
TGCGCCAGCAGCCATAAGTCAGGGGTTGAAGCTTTCTTT
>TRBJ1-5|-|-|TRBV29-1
CSVGSSNQPQHF
TGCAGCGTTGGGAGTAGCAATCAGCCCCAGCATTTT
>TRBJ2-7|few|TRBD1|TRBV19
CASSMGDREQGEQYF
TGTGCCAGTAGTATGGGGGACAGGGAACAAGGCGAGCAGTACTTC
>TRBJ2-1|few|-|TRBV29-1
CSVDELGNEQFF
TGCAGCGTGGATGAACTAGGCAATGAGCAGTTCTTC
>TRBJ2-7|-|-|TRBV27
CASSLIYGSYEQYF
TGTGCCAGCAGTTTAATCTATGGCTCCTACGAGCAGTACTTC
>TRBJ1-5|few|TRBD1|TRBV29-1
CSPRDRDSNQPQHF
TGCAGCCCCCGGGACAGAGATAGCAATCAGCCCCAGCATTTT
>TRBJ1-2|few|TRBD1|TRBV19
CASHPDRDYGYTF
TGTGCCAGCCATCCTGACAGGGACTATGGCTACACCTTC
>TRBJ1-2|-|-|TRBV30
CAWKLGTPNYGYTF
TGTGCCTGGAAATTGGGGACACCAAACTATGGCTACACCTTC